This entry is about one TCR beta chain. This clone's antigen is unknown. No much larger clone exists at a distance of one base, and base qualities are not known. The germline V gene sets CDR1 to MGHRA and CDR2 to YSYEKL. V is cut by 6 bases and J by 6 bases, and the space between the germline ends is 22 bases. The CDR3 contains 16 residues, cysteine and phenylalanine counted. Of all the DNA, just the CDR3 is kept, 48 bases in frame from base 1. This sample was taken from a study of CD4 and CD8 cells across lung adenocarcinoma regions listed by TCRdb under 2018. Broadly, across the study: The study compared tumor centers with tumor margins to examine intratumor heterogeneity of the T cell receptor repertoire.

To prepare the library, PCR was applied. The listed sequencing device is HiSeq X Ten. TCRdb handled the public reads itself, with Q25 trimming in fastp and clone calling in MiXCR, and kept productive beta chains. Under each unique CDR3 protein, matching rows form one entry showing the most common genes and DNA. The sample has 20,000 to 25,000 distinct CDR3 sequences on record, over 50% of them singletons. The top ten clonotypes cover under 35% of the sample. Patients with localized lung adenocarcinoma, a subtype of non-small cell lung cancer, were used as donors. These samples came from the centers of localized lung adenocarcinomas. For TCR repertoire analysis, CD8+ T cells from tumor tissue were profiled apart from CD4+ T cells.

Sequencing input: CD8+ T cells from the center of a lung tumor. This specimen's cell subset or site label, per the study, means: tumor center region. The sequence is built from TRBV4-1 and TRBJ2-3; D gene: possibly TRBD2, on 7 matching bases. This sequence originates from a female donor with lung adenocarcinoma. The CD4 and CD8 labels of this study may be unreliable. The DNA sequence is as follows: TGCGCCAGCAGTCCAAGTGGCGGGGGCCCCCGGGATACGCAGTATTTT. Translated, this is CASSPSGGGPRDTQYF.